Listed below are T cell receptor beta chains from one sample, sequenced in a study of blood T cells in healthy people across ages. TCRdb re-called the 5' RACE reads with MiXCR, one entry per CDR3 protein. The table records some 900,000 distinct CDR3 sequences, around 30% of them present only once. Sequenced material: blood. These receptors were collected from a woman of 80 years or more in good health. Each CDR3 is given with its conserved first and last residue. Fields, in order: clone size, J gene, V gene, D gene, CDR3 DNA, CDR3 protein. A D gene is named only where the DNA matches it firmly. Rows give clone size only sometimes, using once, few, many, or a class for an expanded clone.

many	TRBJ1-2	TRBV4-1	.	TGCGCCAGCAGCCGGCAGACAGGTGGTGAAGGCTACACCTTC	CASSRQTGGEGYTF
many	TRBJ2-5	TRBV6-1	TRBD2	TGTGCCAGCAGTGATATGGGGGGGAGGAGTGAGACCCAGTACTTC	CASSDMGGRSETQYF
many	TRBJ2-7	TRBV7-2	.	TGTGCCAGCAGCTTAAGGTTCCGTTACGAGCAGTACTTC	CASSLRFRYEQYF
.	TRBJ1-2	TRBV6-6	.	TGTGCCAGCAGTTACGGGCAGACCATCGGGGGCTACACCTTC	CASSYGQTIGGYTF
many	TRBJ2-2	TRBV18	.	TGTGCCAGCTCACCACCGGGGGGGCGCATGACCACCGGGGAGCTGTTTTTT	CASSPPGGRMTTGELFF
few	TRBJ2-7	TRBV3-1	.	TGTGCCGGCAGCCAAGCGGTGAGCGAGCAGTACTTC	CAGSQAVSEQYF
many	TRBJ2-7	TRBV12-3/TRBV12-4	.	TGTGCCAGCAGTTTAGAGGCCCTATCCTACGAGCAGTACTTC	CASSLEALSYEQYF
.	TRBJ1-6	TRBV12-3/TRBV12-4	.	TGTGCCAGCAGTTTAGGGTGGGCTAATTCACCCCTCCACTTT	CASSLGWANSPLHF
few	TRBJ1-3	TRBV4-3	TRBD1	TGCGCCAGCAGCCTAACAGGGGGTGACGGAAACACCATATATTTT	CASSLTGGDGNTIYF
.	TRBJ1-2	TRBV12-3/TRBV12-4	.	TGTGCCAGCAGCCAAAGGGAGCGACCGTCCAACGGCTACACCTTC	CASSQRERPSNGYTF
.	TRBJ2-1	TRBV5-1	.	TGCGCCAGCAGCTTGGTCTACGGATCATCCTACAATGAGCAGTTCTTC	CASSLVYGSSYNEQFF
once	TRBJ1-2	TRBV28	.	TGTGCCAGCAACCGGGGGCCCAGCCCGCCAGCTAACTATGGCTACACCTTC	CASNRGPSPPANYGYTF
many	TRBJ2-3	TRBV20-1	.	TGCAGTGCTAGAGTGAGGCCCCCTAGCACAGATACGCAGTATTTT	CSARVRPPSTDTQYF
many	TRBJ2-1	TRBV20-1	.	TGCAGTGCTAGAGATTTTGGGGCCAATGAGCAGTTCTTC	CSARDFGANEQFF
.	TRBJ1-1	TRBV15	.	TGTGCCACCGGCAGAGACACTATGAACACTGAAGCTTTCTTT	CATGRDTMNTEAFF
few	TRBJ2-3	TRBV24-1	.	TGTGCCACCATGGTGGCAGATACGCAGTATTTT	CATMVADTQYF
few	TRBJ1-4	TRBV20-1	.	TGCAGTGCTAGTACTCCAGAACGGGCTGAAAAACTGTTTTTT	CSASTPERAEKLFF
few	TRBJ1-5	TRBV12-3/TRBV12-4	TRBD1	TGTGCCAGCGGGCTACGGACAGGGCGTCAGCCCCAGCATTTT	CASGLRTGRQPQHF
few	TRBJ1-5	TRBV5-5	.	TGTGCCAGCAGCTTGGAGGCAGTAGGGCGCAAGGGGCCCCAGCATTTT	CASSLEAVGRKGPQHF
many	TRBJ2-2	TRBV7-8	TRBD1	TGTGCCAGCAGCTTAGCGGGACAGGGGGCGTGGACCGGGGAGCTGTTTTTT	CASSLAGQGAWTGELFF
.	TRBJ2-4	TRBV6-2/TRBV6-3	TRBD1	TGTGCCAGCAGTGACAGGGGGCTGGAACGCTTAGCCAAAAACATTCAGTACTTC	CASSDRGLERLAKNIQYF
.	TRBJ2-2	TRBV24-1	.	TGTGCCACCAGTGACTCAATGGGAAACACCGGGGAGCTGTTTTTT	CATSDSMGNTGELFF
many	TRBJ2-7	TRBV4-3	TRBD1	TGCGCCAGCAGCCAAGGGACAGGGTGGCCCGAGCAGTACTTC	CASSQGTGWPEQYF
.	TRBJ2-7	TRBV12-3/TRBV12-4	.	TGTGCCAGCAGTTTTTCGGGGGCACCCTCCTACGACCAGTACTTC	CASSFSGAPSYDQYF
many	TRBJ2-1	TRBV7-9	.	TGTGCCAGCAGCTTAGAATTTGGAGTCTACAATGAGCAGTTCTTC	CASSLEFGVYNEQFF
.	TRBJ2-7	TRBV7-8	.	TGTGCCAGCAGCCCCGAGGAGCTATTCTACGAGCAGTACTTC	CASSPEELFYEQYF
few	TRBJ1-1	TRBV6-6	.	TGTGCCAGCAGTTACTCAACGGGAGTTGAAGCTTTCTTT	CASSYSTGVEAFF
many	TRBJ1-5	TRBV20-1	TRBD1	TGCAGTGCTAGAGACAGGGGGCTGGGCAATCAGCCCCAGCATTTT	CSARDRGLGNQPQHF
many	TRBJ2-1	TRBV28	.	TGTGCCAGCAGTGTTAGGGGTGAGCAGTTCTTC	CASSVRGEQFF
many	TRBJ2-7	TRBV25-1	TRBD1	TGTGCCAGCAGTGAAGACAGGGATGGGTCTCTTGAGCAGTACTTC	CASSEDRDGSLEQYF
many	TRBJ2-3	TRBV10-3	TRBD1	TGTGCCATCAGTGAACAGGGGGCGGATACGCAGTATTTT	CAISEQGADTQYF
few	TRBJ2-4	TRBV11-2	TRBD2	TGTGCCAGCAGCCATCCGGGACTAGCGACCAAAAACATTCAGTACTTC	CASSHPGLATKNIQYF
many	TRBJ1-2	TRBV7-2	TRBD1	TGTGCCAGCAGCTGGGACAGATTTTATGGCTACACCTTC	CASSWDRFYGYTF
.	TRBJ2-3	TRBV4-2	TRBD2	TGTGCCAGCAGCCAAGCGGCTAGCGGGGGGGTTGGCACAGATACGCAGTATTTT	CASSQAASGGVGTDTQYF
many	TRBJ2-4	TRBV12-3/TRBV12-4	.	TGTGCCAGCAGTTTGAGGACACTTAAAAACATTCAGTACTTC	CASSLRTLKNIQYF
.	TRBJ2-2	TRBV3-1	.	TGTGCCAGCAGCCAAGGGAGCACCGGGGAGCTGTTTTTT	CASSQGSTGELFF
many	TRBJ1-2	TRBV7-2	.	TGTGCCAGCAGCCCCTCGGCTCTAACAAACTATGGCTACACCTTC	CASSPSALTNYGYTF
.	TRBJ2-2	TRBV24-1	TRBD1	TGTGCCACCAGTGACCAGGACAGGGGGCGAATCGGGGAGCTGTTTTTT	CATSDQDRGRIGELFF
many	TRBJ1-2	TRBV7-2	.	TGTGCCAGCAGCTCCCGGGGGGGGGGCGCCGGGTATGGCTACACCTTC	CASSSRGGGAGYGYTF
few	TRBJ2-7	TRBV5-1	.	TGCGCCAGCAGCTTGGACAGGACCTACAATGAGCAGTACTTC	CASSLDRTYNEQYF
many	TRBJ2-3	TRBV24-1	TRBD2	TGTGCCACCAGTGATCCGGGCACTAGCGGGGGGCACACAGATACGCAGTATTTT	CATSDPGTSGGHTDTQYF
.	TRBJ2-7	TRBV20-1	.	TGCAGTGCTGGAACCAATACGGGCGGGGTGGGCGAGCAGTACTTC	CSAGTNTGGVGEQYF
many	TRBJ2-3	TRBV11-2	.	TGTGCCAGCAGCTATAGCCCAGGGCTAGATACGCAGTATTTT	CASSYSPGLDTQYF
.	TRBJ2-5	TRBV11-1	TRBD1	TGTGCCAGCAGTCTAACCGGACAGGGGGCTCTAGTGAGGGAGTACTTC	CASSLTGQGALVREYF
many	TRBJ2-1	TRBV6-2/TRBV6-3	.	TGTGCCAGCAGTTACCTAAAAGATTACAATGAGCAGTTCTTC	CASSYLKDYNEQFF